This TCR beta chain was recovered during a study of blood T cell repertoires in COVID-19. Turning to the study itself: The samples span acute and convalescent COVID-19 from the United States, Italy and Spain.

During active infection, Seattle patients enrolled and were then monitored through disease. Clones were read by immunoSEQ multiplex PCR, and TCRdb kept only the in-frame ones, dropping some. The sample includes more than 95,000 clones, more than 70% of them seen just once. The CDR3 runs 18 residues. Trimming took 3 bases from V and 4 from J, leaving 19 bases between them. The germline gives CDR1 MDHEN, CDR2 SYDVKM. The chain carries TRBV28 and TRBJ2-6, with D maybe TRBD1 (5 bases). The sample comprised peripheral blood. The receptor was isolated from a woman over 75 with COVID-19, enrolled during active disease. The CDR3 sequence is CASSFYGQGLEGANVLTF. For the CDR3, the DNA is TGTGCCAGCAGTTTCTATGGGCAGGGCTTGGAGGGGGCCAACGTCCTGACTTTC.